What follows are 24 T cell receptor beta chains derived from one specimen sequenced in a study of cytomegalovirus exposure and HLA in healthy donors. Amplification used 60 Vbeta primers and 13 Jbeta primers. Clones were read by immunoSEQ multiplex PCR, and TCRdb kept only the in-frame ones, dropping some. The repertoire has roughly 80,000 clones, roughly four fifths of them found once; the top ten carry around 10%. What was sequenced was PBMCs. The receptors shown here come from a male donor in good health and CMV-seropositive.

The chain uses TRBV18 and TRBJ2-7; 8 bases agree with TRBD1. The CDR3 runs 15 residues. The germline V gene encodes CDR1 KGHSH and CDR2 LQKENI. The junction had 7 bases not matched to a gene; V was cut back by 6 bases and J by 0 bases. CDR3 protein: CASSPGTGNSYEQYF. The CDR3 nucleotides are TGTGCCAGCTCTCCCGGGACAGGTAACTCCTACGAGCAGTACTTC.

This clone was found a few times. The V call is TRBV10-3, the J call TRBJ1-5; 12 bases line up with TRBD1. The V segment lost 5 bases and the J segment 6 bases; nucleotides outside the gene matches: 8. Germline CDR1 reads ENHRY; CDR2 reads SYGVKD. The CDR3 loop spans 16 amino acids. CDR3 region: CAISNPGQGASQPQHF. DNA for the CDR3: TGTGCCATCAGTAATCCGGGACAGGGGGCGAGTCAGCCCCAGCATTTT.

The rearrangement links TRBV6-5 to TRBJ2-3; a weak D match, TRBD2 (6 bases). V lost 5 bases to trimming and J lost 0 bases, with 9 bases between them. CDR3 length: 14 amino acids. From germline, CDR1 is MNHEY and CDR2 SVGAGI. The CDR3 coding sequence is TGTGCCAGCAGTGTAGCGGCTAGCACAGATACGCAGTATTTT. Translation gives CASSVAASTDTQYF.

The CDR3 loop is CASSFGQSYGYTF. CDR3 bases: TGTGCCAGCAGCTTCGGACAGAGCTATGGCTACACCTTC. The genes are TRBV7-8 and TRBJ1-2; TRBD1 is a possible D gene (6 bases). The CDR3 length is 13 residues. V was clipped by 3 bases and J by 4 bases, with 9 bases between them. Germline loops: CDR1 SGHVS, CDR2 FQNEAQ.

The chain combines TRBV19 with TRBJ1-2, with 8 bases aligning to TRBD1. With 3 bases clipped from V and 4 bases from J, the junction kept 7 bases outside the gene matches. CDR1 LNHDA and CDR2 SQIVND come from the germline V gene (reference sequence). CDR3 length equals 15 residues. The DNA for the CDR3 is TGTGCCAGTAGTATGTCCGCCGGGACAGGCTATGGCTACACCTTC. Residues: CASSMSAGTGYGYTF.

The genes are TRBV29-1 and TRBJ2-3; TRBD2 is a possible D gene (7 bases). Germline CDR1 is SQVTM and CDR2 is ANQGSEA. The CDR3 covers 13 residues. The V and J ends lost 6 bases and 0 bases respectively, with 10 bases between them. The CDR3: CSVRGGSTDTQYF. In DNA, the CDR3 is TGCAGCGTGAGGGGGGGAAGCACAGATACGCAGTATTTT.

This chain connects TRBV5-1 to TRBJ2-5; no firm D call. V gave up 1 base and J gave up 1 base, with 5 bases separating them. Per germline, CDR1 SGHRS and CDR2 YFSETQ. This CDR3 has 13 residues. The CDR3 loop reads CASSLPSQETQYF. In DNA, the CDR3 is TGCGCCAGCAGCTTGCCCAGCCAAGAGACCCAGTACTTC.

The chain couples TRBV19 to TRBJ1-5; D is undetermined. This CDR3 spans 14 amino acids. From germline, CDR1 is LNHDA and CDR2 SQIVND (reference sequence). V was pared by 10 bases and J by 6 bases, with 19 bases between. This CDR3 reads CATRALGVAQPQHF. CDR3 DNA sequence: TGTGCCACCCGAGCTTTAGGTGTAGCTCAGCCCCAGCATTTT.

The chain combines TRBV28 with TRBJ1-4; D ambiguous. V shed 2 bases and J shed 7 bases, with 5 bases lying between them. Germline assignment: CDR1 MDHEN and CDR2 SYDVKM. The CDR3 is 12 amino acids. CDR3: CASSLPGEKLFF. In nucleotides, the CDR3 is TGTGCCAGCAGTTTACCCGGTGAAAAACTGTTTTTT.

This clone was observed a handful of times. The chain couples TRBV5-1 to TRBJ2-7; 8 bases fit TRBD1. Germline V lookup: CDR1 SGHRS, CDR2 YFSETQ. The length of the CDR3 is 15 residues. Trimming removed 4 bases from V and 0 bases from J; junction bases left unmatched: 6. The CDR3 region is CASSGGQASSYEQYF. As DNA, the CDR3 is TGCGCCAGCAGCGGGGGACAGGCGAGCTCCTACGAGCAGTACTTC.

The chain joins TRBV28 to TRBJ2-2; 7 bases fit TRBD2. Germline V gives CDR1 MDHEN, CDR2 SYDVKM. V dropped 3 bases and J dropped 3; count of bases not matched to a gene: 1. The CDR3 totals 14 residues. The CDR3 DNA follows: TGTGCCAGCAGTTTTCGGGGGGACACCGGGGAGCTGTTTTTT. This encodes CASSFRGDTGELFF.

Turning to this clone: Compared with germline, one end of the junction differs, possibly owing to a read error. The chain recombines TRBV7-9 with TRBJ2-7, with 9 bases lining up with TRBD1. This CDR3 contains 16 residues. From germline, CDR1 is SEHNR and CDR2 FQNEAQ (reference sequence). CDR3 in amino acids: CSSSDQQGASSYEQYF. The CDR3 nucleotides read TGTTCCAGCAGCGACCAACAGGGGGCTAGCTCCTACGAGCAGTACTTC.

The chain couples TRBV18 to TRBJ1-1, with a tentative D call TRBD1 (6 bases). Trimming cost V 3 bases and J 4 bases, with 18 bases left between them. CDR3 length: 16 amino acids. The germline gives CDR1 KGHSH, CDR2 LQKENI. CDR3 amino acids: CASSPIAGAMGTEAFF. CDR3 DNA: TGTGCCAGCTCACCCATCGCAGGGGCCATGGGCACTGAAGCTTTCTTT.

The chain has TRBV14 and TRBJ2-3; 10 nucleotides match TRBD2. Trimming removed 1 base from V and 6 bases from J; junction bases left unmatched: 4. Germline-derived CDR1 and CDR2 are SGHDN and FVKESK. The length of the CDR3 is 15 residues. CDR3 coding DNA: TGTGCCAGCAGCCAAGCTAGCGGGAGCTTGGATACGCAGTATTTT. Translating gives CASSQASGSLDTQYF.

This clone was seen more than once but under ten times. This rearrangement joins TRBV5-1 to TRBJ1-6; possibly TRBD1 for D (6 bases). Trimming took off 0 bases at V and 7 bases at J, with 8 bases between the two ends. Germline V CDR1 and CDR2: SGHRS, YFSETQ. This CDR3 is 14 amino acids long. CDR3 sequence: CASSLDRVNSPLHF. In DNA, the CDR3 is TGCGCCAGCAGCTTGGACAGGGTAAATTCACCCCTCCACTTT.

CDR3 region: CASSLRPRQLNTEAFF. For the CDR3, the DNA is TGTGCCAGCAGCCTAAGGCCCCGACAGTTGAACACTGAAGCTTTCTTT. The J gene is TRBJ1-1, the V gene TRBV27, with a possible D match to TRBD1 (5 bases). CDR3 size: 16 residues. V was trimmed by 6 bases and J by 0 bases, leaving 17 bases between them. Germline CDR1 reads MNHEY; CDR2 reads SMNVEV (reference sequence).

The chain employs TRBV5-4 and TRBJ1-2; D is unresolved. V was cut by 4 bases and J by 5 bases, with 15 bases left in between. The length of the CDR3 is 14 residues. CDR1 and CDR2 (germline): SGHNT, YYREEE (reference sequence). DNA for the CDR3: TGTGCCAGCAGCCCTACCGGGTCTGCATATGGCTACACCTTC. Its translation: CASSPTGSAYGYTF.

J is TRBJ1-3 and V is TRBV29-1, with D unresolved. Trimming removed 6 bases at V and 0 bases at J, with 9 bases between. CDR1 SQVTM and CDR2 ANQGSEA come from the germline V gene. The CDR3 is made up of 13 amino acids. Written as DNA, the CDR3 is TGCAGCGTAGTCGAGATCTCTGGAAACACCATATATTTT. As protein: CSVVEISGNTIYF.

The chain combines TRBV30 with TRBJ2-7; TRBD2 matches at 7 bases. The CDR3 totals 15 residues. CDR1 is GTSNPN, CDR2 SVGIG, per germline (reference sequence). Unmatched junction bases numbered 11, after V lost 0 bases and J lost 6 bases. CDR3 loop: CAWSVGGSRIGEQYF. CDR3 DNA sequence: TGTGCCTGGAGTGTGGGCGGGAGCCGGATCGGCGAGCAGTACTTC.

The sample holds one count of this clone. V is TRBV19 and J is TRBJ2-2; 7 positions agree with TRBD1. After removal of 1 base from V and 6 bases from J, the junction contained 8 bases not matched to a gene. This CDR3 is built from 16 residues. The germline gives CDR1 LNHDA, CDR2 SQIVND (reference sequence). As DNA, the CDR3 is TGTGCCAGTAGTATAGCCGGGACAGTGGGGGCCGGGGAGCTGTTTTTT. Encoded protein: CASSIAGTVGAGELFF. Variable domain in full (rest from reference TRBV19 and TRBJ2-2): DGGITQSPKYLFRKEGQNVTLSCEQNLNHDAMYWYRQDPGQGLRLIYYSQIVNDFQKGDIAEGYSVSREKKESFPLTVTSAQKNPTAFYLCASSIAGTVGAGELFFGEGSRLTVL.

J is TRBJ2-5 and V is TRBV27; D remains ambiguous. Germline CDR1 is MNHEY and CDR2 is SMNVEV (reference sequence). The CDR3 consists of 12 residues. The ends were cut back, 6 bases at V and 3 bases at J, with 8 bases in the middle. The CDR3 sequence is CASRGEEETQYF. CDR3 in DNA: TGTGCCAGCAGAGGAGAAGAAGAGACCCAGTACTTC.

The chain links TRBV19 to TRBJ2-1; TRBD1 agrees at 8 bases. Trimming removed 6 bases from V and 6 bases from J; junction bases left unmatched: 7. Per the germline V gene, CDR1 is LNHDA and CDR2 is SQIVND (reference sequence). The CDR3 loop spans 14 amino acids. This chain's CDR3 is CASRGQGIPNEQFF. In DNA, the CDR3 is TGTGCCAGTAGAGGACAGGGTATCCCCAATGAGCAGTTCTTC.

The rearrangement links TRBV9 to TRBJ2-7; perhaps TRBD2 as D (6 bases). Trimming removed 4 bases at V and 2 bases at J, with 16 bases between. The CDR3 sequence is 15 residues long. Germline V gene lookup returns CDR1 SGDLS and CDR2 YYNGEE. Written as DNA, the CDR3 is TGTGCCAGCAGCCTCCGTGGCGGGGCCACCTACGAGCAGTACTTC. Its protein product is CASSLRGGATYEQYF.

This rearrangement joins TRBV10-3 to TRBJ1-2; the D is unclear. Trimming stripped 4 bases from V and 0 bases from J, with 6 bases between. CDR1 and CDR2 from the germline V gene are ENHRY and SYGVKD. This CDR3 contains 13 residues. DNA of the CDR3: TGTGCCATCAGTGGCCGGGCTAACTATGGCTACACCTTC. This translates into CAISGRANYGYTF.